These 19 T cell receptor beta chains were sequenced from one sample in a study of T cells in Graves' hyperthyroidism and ophthalmopathy. Using RNA transcripts as the source, TCR beta CDR3 regions were amplified. Carried out on the TCR CDR3, a first-round RT-PCR used the HTBI primer set. TCRdb ran MiXCR on the multiplex PCR reads and lists one entry per CDR3 protein. The profile covers hundreds of thousands of distinct CDR3 sequences, with 18% appearing a single time and approximately 16% taken by the ten largest. The sequenced material came from blood. These receptors originate from a woman in her forties or fifties with Graves' hyperthyroidism that later progressed to Graves' ophthalmopathy.

The chain joins TRBV6-5 to TRBJ1-5, with TRBD1 as a possible D gene (5 bases). There are 15 residues in the CDR3. Looked up from germline, CDR1 is MNHEY and CDR2 is SVGAGI. The V and J ends lost 2 bases and 4 bases respectively, with 12 bases between them. CDR3 coding DNA: TGTGCCAGCAGTTACCGAGCCGGGGGAAATCAGCCCCAGCATTTT. Amino acid sequence: CASSYRAGGNQPQHF.

This clonotype was detected once. CDR3: CASSPGTDHQPQHF. The CDR3 DNA sequence: TGTGCCAGCAGCCCAGGGACAGATCATCAGCCCCAGCATTTT. This chain uses TRBV7-2 with TRBJ1-5, with TRBD1 matching over 7 bases. Germline V gene sequence: CDR1 SGHTA, CDR2 FQGNSA. V dropped 5 bases and J dropped 5; count of bases not matched to a gene: 6. The CDR3 runs 14 residues.

This clonotype came up a few times. The junction departs from germline at one end; a sequencing error may be responsible. The chain employs TRBV30 and TRBJ1-2; 7 bases are a match to TRBD1. This CDR3 has 12 amino acids. Germline V gene sequence: CDR1 GTSNPN, CDR2 SVGIG (reference sequence). The CDR3 spells CAWSRKPPTGSF. The CDR3 DNA reads TGTGCCTGGAGCAGAAAGCCCCCGACAGGGTCCTTC. The full variable domain, rest sourced from reference TRBV30 and TRBJ1-2, is SQTIHQWPATLVQPVGSPLSLECTVEGTSNPNLYWYRQAAGRGLQLLFYSVGIGQISSEVPQNLSASRPQDRQFILSSKKLLLSDSGFYLCAWSRKPPTGSFGSGTRLTVV.

This rearrangement joins TRBV10-3 to TRBJ2-3, with 11 bases aligning to TRBD2. The CDR3 loop spans 14 amino acids. V lost 9 bases to trimming and J lost 1 base; unmatched junction nucleotides: 3. The V gene's germline CDR1 is ENHRY and CDR2 SYGVKD. The CDR3 DNA is TGTGCCATATCACTAGCGGGGGGCACAGATACGCAGTATTTT. Translation gives CAISLAGGTDTQYF.

With regard to this clonotype: A much larger clone lies one base from this, so it may be a read error. The chain is built from TRBV9 and TRBJ1-1; D remains ambiguous. The length of the CDR3 is 15 residues. Germline V gives CDR1 SGDLS, CDR2 YYNGEE. V was trimmed by 4 bases and J by 5 bases, leaving 18 bases between them. CDR3 sequence (DNA): TGTGCCAGCAGCCCGCAACAAAGCGAGAAAACTGAAGCTTTCTTT. Its protein product is CASSPQQSEKTEAFF.

The chain combines TRBV7-2 with TRBJ2-2; D is unclear. CDR1 is SGHTA and CDR2 is FQGNSA in the germline V gene. The V gene lost 2 bases and the J gene lost 1 base, with 11 bases spanning the gap. The CDR3 sequence is 16 residues long. This CDR3 reads CASSLRQRGNTGELFF. The CDR3 DNA reads TGTGCCAGCAGCTTAAGGCAGCGAGGGAACACCGGGGAGCTGTTTTTT.

The chain has TRBV29-1 and TRBJ2-1, with 8 bases lining up with TRBD1. The CDR3 runs to 16 residues. CDR1 is SQVTM and CDR2 is ANQGSEA in the germline V gene. J was trimmed by 1 base and V by 6 bases; bases with no gene match: 11. In DNA, the CDR3 is TGCAGCGTGGAGGGGAGTGGACAGGGTTCCTACAATGAGCAGTTCTTC. Its protein product is CSVEGSGQGSYNEQFF.

The sample holds many counts of this clonotype. CDR3 loop: CASRVWMNTEAFF. The CDR3 region has the DNA TGTGCCAGCAGGGTATGGATGAACACTGAAGCTTTCTTT. The V call is TRBV2, the J call TRBJ1-1; D is uncertain. The germline CDR1 and CDR2 sequences are SNHLY and FYNNEI. This CDR3 comprises 13 residues. V dropped 6 bases and J dropped 0 bases, with 8 bases sitting between them.

In this sample, this clonotype turned up a few times. The chain links TRBV4-1 to TRBJ2-4; D may be TRBD1 (5 bases). The V end lost 0 bases, the J end lost 0 bases, and 12 bases lay between the germline ends. The CDR3 consists of 17 residues. The germline gives CDR1 MGHRA, CDR2 YSYEKL. CDR3 nucleotide sequence: TGCGCCAGCAGCCAAGACTTAATGACAGTAGCCAAAAACATTCAGTACTTC. This gives the protein CASSQDLMTVAKNIQYF.

V gene TRBV7-3 combines with J gene TRBJ2-7; either TRBD1 or TRBD2 may supply D (5 bases each). The germline gives CDR1 SGHTA, CDR2 FQGTGA. V shed 1 base and J shed 6 bases, with 10 bases lying between them. The CDR3 is made up of 13 amino acids. The CDR3 DNA sequence: TGTGCCAGCAGCTTAATTAGGGGAGCCGAGCAGTACTTC. Amino acids: CASSLIRGAEQYF.

This clonotype was counted only a few times. The V gene is TRBV7-6, the J gene TRBJ2-3; 9 nucleotides match TRBD2. J was trimmed by 2 bases and V by 5 bases; bases with no gene match: 8. The CDR3 sequence is 16 residues long. CDR1 is SGHVS and CDR2 is FNYEAQ in the germline V gene. The CDR3 region has the DNA TGTGCCAGCAGCAACGGGGCGGGGGGGAACACAGATACGCAGTATTTT. Its translation: CASSNGAGGNTDTQYF.

The sample holds many counts of this clonotype. The chain recombines TRBV27 with TRBJ2-1, with D unclear. Germline assignment: CDR1 MNHEY and CDR2 SMNVEV (reference sequence). The ends were cut back, 6 bases at V and 0 bases at J, with 9 bases in the middle. This CDR3 has 14 amino acids. In nucleotides, the CDR3 is TGTGCCAGCAGCTTAGTGAGCTCCTACAATGAGCAGTTCTTC. Encoded protein: CASSLVSSYNEQFF.

The rearrangement joins TRBV6-1 to TRBJ2-1, with D possibly matching TRBD2 (6 bases). Germline V gene lookup returns CDR1 MNHNS and CDR2 SASEGT. Trimming shortened V by 6 bases and J by 7 bases, and 16 bases separated the two germline ends. This CDR3 is built from 14 residues. CDR3 residues: CASSRMRLVNEQFF. Written as DNA, the CDR3 is TGTGCCAGCAGCCGAATGAGACTAGTTAATGAGCAGTTCTTC.

This chain joins TRBV28 and TRBJ2-5; D gene uncertain. The CDR3 consists of 13 residues. Trimming removed 6 bases at V and 1 base at J, with 9 bases between. CDR1 MDHEN and CDR2 SYDVKM come from the germline V gene. The CDR3 reads CASRSQTQETQYF. DNA for the CDR3: TGTGCCAGCAGGAGCCAGACCCAAGAGACCCAGTACTTC.

V usage is TRBV29-1 and J usage is TRBJ2-6; D is unclear. The CDR3 covers 14 residues. In germline, CDR1 is SQVTM, CDR2 ANQGSEA. The ends were cut back, 3 bases at V and 1 base at J, with 7 bases in the middle. The CDR3 nucleotides read TGCAGCGTTGAGGTCCTATCTGGGGCCAACGTCCTGACTTTC. Its protein product is CSVEVLSGANVLTF.

This clonotype was observed many times. V gene TRBV30 combines with J gene TRBJ1-3, with 7 bases aligning to TRBD1. V was clipped by 1 base and J by 3 bases; unmatched bases: 9. This CDR3 region has 16 residues. Germline loops: CDR1 GTSNPN, CDR2 SVGIG (reference sequence). CDR3 region: CAWSGVVTGSGNTIYF. In DNA, the CDR3 is TGTGCCTGGAGTGGGGTGGTGACAGGGAGTGGAAACACCATATATTTT.

The chain joins TRBV9 to TRBJ1-2, with D perhaps TRBD1 (6 bases). The germline V gene encodes CDR1 SGDLS and CDR2 YYNGEE. The CDR3 is 14 amino acids. The germline V and J ends were trimmed by 3 bases and 3 bases, with 12 bases remaining between them. For the CDR3, the DNA is TGTGCCAGCAGCGACCTCACAGGGTACTATGGCTACACCTTC. It encodes CASSDLTGYYGYTF. The variable domain in full, completed from reference TRBV9 and TRBJ1-2, reads DSGVTQTPKHLITATGQRVTLRCSPRSGDLSVYWYQQSLDQGLQFLIQYYNGEERAKGNILERFSAQQFPDLHSELNLSSLELGDSALYFCASSDLTGYYGYTFGSGTRLTVV.

The chain links TRBV2 to TRBJ2-3, with 7 bases lining up with TRBD1. CDR1 is SNHLY and CDR2 is FYNNEI in the germline V gene. The CDR3 covers 15 residues. The J segment lost 1 base and the V segment lost 6 bases, leaving 7 bases of the junction unmatched. In nucleotides, the CDR3 is TGTGCCAGCAGCGACGACAGGGTCGGCACAGATACGCAGTATTTT. Translating it yields CASSDDRVGTDTQYF.

This clonotype came up a few times. V usage is TRBV12-3 or TRBV12-4 and J usage is TRBJ2-1; 10 nucleotides line up with TRBD1. With 2 bases clipped from V and 7 bases from J, the junction kept 11 bases outside the gene matches. The CDR3 runs to 17 residues. CDR3 amino acids: CASSLRVTGGLSNEQFF. The CDR3 nucleotides are TGTGCCAGCAGTTTAAGGGTGACAGGGGGCTTGTCTAATGAGCAGTTCTTC.